This T cell receptor (beta chain) was observed in a study of blood T cells in healthy people across ages. Broader study findings: Strong correlation existed between TCR beta diversity and naive T cell percentage. Researchers said unsorted PBMCs prevented a conclusive naive versus antigen-experienced comparison. Naive CD4+ cell counts and diversity both ran higher in long-lived than in aged donors. Diversity estimates drawn from one million T cells were deemed underestimates.

The V and J ends lost 2 bases and 7 bases respectively, with 14 bases between them. The germline CDR1 and CDR2 sequences are DFQATT and SNEGSKA (reference sequence). The CDR3 loop spans 14 amino acids. Combining a sample-barcoded 5' primer with a J-beta primer mix, a second PCR ran for about 7 to 11 cycles. TCRdb reprocessed the 5' RACE reads via MiXCR and lists one record per CDR3 protein. The sample yields 600,000 or so distinct CDR3 sequences, approximately 21% seen once. Remarks on this clonotype: The antigen remains unidentified.

This TCR was sampled from a man in his 70s in good health. This chain uses TRBV20-1 with TRBJ1-4; a possible D gene is TRBD1 (6 bases). The specimen sequenced was blood. CDR3: CSARSKQGLEKLFF. The CDR3 DNA sequence: TGCAGTGCTAGAAGTAAACAGGGCCTTGAAAAACTGTTTTTT.